These T cell receptor beta chains were read from a single sample in a study of T cells in tuberculosis. Libraries were prepared by immunoSEQ multiplex PCR; TCRdb keeps only in-frame clonotypes and omits some of them. Among about 54,000 clones, roughly 88% were seen once, and the ten largest hold about a fifth. Sequenced input: CD1b-GMM tetramer-negative cells sorted from PBMCs. The receptor set was obtained from an adult woman with latent tuberculosis. Both conserved end residues are part of each CDR3. Each record gives: clone size, D gene, V gene, J gene, CDR3 DNA, CDR3 protein. The D gene is left open where the match is weak. Size is omitted from some rows. Given values are once, few, many or a class for expanded clones.

abundance: -; d_gene: TRBD2; v_gene: TRBV2; j_gene: TRBJ2-1; CDR3nt: TGTGCCAGCAGTGGCCAGCGGGAGGGCCGCTACAATGAGCAGTTCTTC; CDR3aa: CASSGQREGRYNEQFF
abundance: -; d_gene: -; v_gene: TRBV6-5; j_gene: TRBJ1-5; CDR3nt: TGTGCCAGCAGTTACTCGCGGGATAATCAGCCCCAGCATTTT; CDR3aa: CASSYSRDNQPQHF
abundance: few; d_gene: TRBD1; v_gene: TRBV19; j_gene: TRBJ1-2; CDR3nt: TGTGCCAGTAGGGCGACACAGGGGCTCTATGGCTACACCTTC; CDR3aa: CASRATQGLYGYTF
abundance: -; d_gene: -; v_gene: TRBV11-1; j_gene: TRBJ1-2; CDR3nt: TGTGCCAGCAGCTCTATCTACAGCGGGCGCGGTGGCTACACCTTC; CDR3aa: CASSSIYSGRGGYTF
abundance: -; d_gene: -; v_gene: TRBV7-9; j_gene: TRBJ2-1; CDR3nt: TGTGCCAGCAGCCAACCAGCGGGTGAGTCGTTCTTC; CDR3aa: CASSQPAGESFF
abundance: -; d_gene: TRBD1; v_gene: TRBV5-4; j_gene: TRBJ2-7; CDR3nt: TGTGCCAGCAGCGGGACAGGGGGCGGCGAGCAGTACTTC; CDR3aa: CASSGTGGGEQYF
abundance: -; d_gene: TRBD2; v_gene: TRBV4-3; j_gene: TRBJ2-7; CDR3nt: TGCGCCAGCAGCCAAGATTATAGCGGGAGGTACGAGCAGTACTTC; CDR3aa: CASSQDYSGRYEQYF
abundance: -; d_gene: -; v_gene: TRBV19; j_gene: TRBJ1-5; CDR3nt: TGTGCCAGTAGTGGGAGGCCAAATCAGCCCCAGCATTTT; CDR3aa: CASSGRPNQPQHF
abundance: -; d_gene: TRBD2; v_gene: TRBV28; j_gene: TRBJ2-1; CDR3nt: TGTGCCAGCAGGGGGACTAGCGGATCCAATGAGCAGTTCTTC; CDR3aa: CASRGTSGSNEQFF
abundance: once; d_gene: -; v_gene: TRBV2; j_gene: TRBJ1-2; CDR3nt: TGTGCCAGCAGAATTACCCGGGGGGCCGCCGAGACGGACTATGGCTACACCTTC; CDR3aa: CASRITRGAAETDYGYTF
abundance: -; d_gene: TRBD2; v_gene: TRBV5-4; j_gene: TRBJ2-2; CDR3nt: TGTGCCAGCAGCCCTGGACTAGCGGGAGTCACCGGGGAGCTGTTTTTT; CDR3aa: CASSPGLAGVTGELFF
abundance: -; d_gene: TRBD1; v_gene: TRBV7-9; j_gene: TRBJ2-1; CDR3nt: TGTGCCAGCAGCTTAATGCAGGGGGAGTACAATGAGCAGTTCTTC; CDR3aa: CASSLMQGEYNEQFF
abundance: -; d_gene: TRBD2; v_gene: TRBV7-3; j_gene: TRBJ2-3; CDR3nt: TGTGCCAGCAGCCCGACTAGCGGGTCTAGCACAGATACGCAGTATTTT; CDR3aa: CASSPTSGSSTDTQYF
abundance: few; d_gene: -; v_gene: TRBV28; j_gene: TRBJ1-5; CDR3nt: TGTGCCAGCAGTTTCCAGAGAGGGCAGCCCCAGCATTTT; CDR3aa: CASSFQRGQPQHF
abundance: -; d_gene: -; v_gene: TRBV7-9; j_gene: TRBJ2-1; CDR3nt: TGTGCCAGCGGATCCGCGGGGGCTACCTACAATGAGCAGTTCTTC; CDR3aa: CASGSAGATYNEQFF
abundance: -; d_gene: -; v_gene: TRBV21-1; j_gene: TRBJ1-2; CDR3nt: TGTGCCAGCAGCAAAGGGGTCGGAGCAGAAACCTGCTATGGCTACACCTTC; CDR3aa: CASSKGVGAETCYGYTF
abundance: -; d_gene: -; v_gene: TRBV13; j_gene: TRBJ1-1; CDR3nt: TGTGCCAGCAGCTTAGGGGGAGCCAACACTGAAGCTTTCTTT; CDR3aa: CASSLGGANTEAFF
abundance: once; d_gene: -; v_gene: TRBV29-1; j_gene: TRBJ1-1; CDR3nt: TGCAGCGGGGGAGTGAACACTGAAGCTTTCTTT; CDR3aa: CSGGVNTEAFF
abundance: -; d_gene: -; v_gene: TRBV9; j_gene: TRBJ1-3; CDR3nt: TGTGCCAGCAGCGAAGGTGTACGGGCTGGAAACACCATATATTTT; CDR3aa: CASSEGVRAGNTIYF
abundance: -; d_gene: TRBD2; v_gene: TRBV27; j_gene: TRBJ2-7; CDR3nt: TGTGCCAGCAGTCCACATTCGGTAGCTAGCGGGAGTTGGGAGCAGTACTTC; CDR3aa: CASSPHSVASGSWEQYF
abundance: -; d_gene: -; v_gene: TRBV7-9; j_gene: TRBJ2-7; CDR3nt: TGTGCCAGCAGCGCCCGCCTAGTGAGCTCCTACGAGCAGTACTTC; CDR3aa: CASSARLVSSYEQYF
abundance: -; d_gene: -; v_gene: TRBV19; j_gene: TRBJ2-3; CDR3nt: TGTGCCAGTAGTATCGGGACAGATACGCAGTATTTT; CDR3aa: CASSIGTDTQYF
abundance: -; d_gene: -; v_gene: TRBV28; j_gene: TRBJ1-1; CDR3nt: TGTGCCAGCAGTCCCCGGACTCTCTGGGGTTTCTTT; CDR3aa: CASSPRTLWGFF
abundance: -; d_gene: TRBD2; v_gene: TRBV19; j_gene: TRBJ2-1; CDR3nt: TGTGCCAGTAGTATAGATCGCGCTAGCGGAGCCTACAATGAGCAGTTCTTC; CDR3aa: CASSIDRASGAYNEQFF